This entry features one T cell receptor beta chain sequence. Profiling relied on immunoSEQ multiplex PCR, and the TCRdb table lists in-frame clones only, not all of them. The profile covers 280,000 or so clones, with 80% to 90% appearing a single time and roughly 10% taken by the ten largest. The data derive from a study of blood T cell repertoires in COVID-19. This CDR3 comprises 14 residues. V was pared by 3 bases and J by 7 bases, with 6 bases of the junction left unmatched. CDR1 and CDR2 from the germline V gene are SGHTA and FQGNSA. The sequence derives from a woman aged 45 to 65 who had recovered from COVID-19. The sample taken for sequencing was peripheral blood. The V and J genes are TRBV7-2 and TRBJ2-1; 7 bases are a match to TRBD1. CDR3 nucleotides: TGTGCCAGCAGCTTGATGACAGGGAAAAATGAGCAGTTCTTC. Its protein product is CASSLMTGKNEQFF.